These T cell receptor beta chains were read from a single sample in a study. MiXCR was run by TCRdb on the RT-PCR reads, yielding one entry per CDR3 protein. The sample holds more than 600,000 distinct CDR3 sequences, about 14% seen once. Specimen: memory CD4+ T cells from blood. The source of these receptors is a female donor in good health, serving as a healthy control. Each CDR3 is given with its conserved first and last residue. Fields, in order: V gene, CDR3 length, J gene, CDR3 protein.

TRBV6-5	14	TRBJ2-5	CASSRNQGGETQYF
TRBV6-6	14	TRBJ2-7	CASSPLAEGYEQYF
TRBV7-2	15	TRBJ2-7	CASSRTTSAPYEQYF
TRBV5-6	14	TRBJ2-2	CASSLAGRPGELFF
TRBV19	13	TRBJ1-4	CATSRGRNEKLFF
TRBV6-1	15	TRBJ1-1	CASSQGFYMNTEAFF
TRBV20-1	12	TRBJ1-1	CSARSGVAEAFF
TRBV27	14	TRBJ2-7	CASSFLWGAYEQYF
TRBV7-9	15	TRBJ2-5	CASSLKAGGVETQYF
TRBV5-1	16	TRBJ2-3	CASRLAGGVSTDTQYF
TRBV5-5	14	TRBJ2-7	CASSPSGTFDEQYF
TRBV28	16	TRBJ1-2	CASSSPQGALSYGYTF
TRBV6-5	13	TRBJ2-3	CASCSRLRDTQYF
TRBV11-3	14	TRBJ1-1	CASSEDRGRPEAFF
TRBV29-1	13	TRBJ2-5	CSGRTGSGETQYF
TRBV20-1	13	TRBJ1-5	CSALDRGAQPQHF
TRBV29-1	13	TRBJ1-4	CSAGEGANEKLFF
TRBV5-5	14	TRBJ1-2	CASSLIAGGYGYTF
TRBV7-2	14	TRBJ2-7	CASRVTREDSEQYF
TRBV20-1	18	TRBJ2-2	CSATSQSGGAFTAGELFF
TRBV6-2/TRBV6-3	15	TRBJ2-1	CATLRGREGFNEQFF
TRBV6-5	13	TRBJ1-5	CASSYRANQPQHF
TRBV10-3	12	TRBJ2-5	CAISESGETQYF
TRBV28	15	TRBJ2-7	CASSSGTDVVYEQYF
TRBV6-5	14	TRBJ1-5	CASSYRQGGQPQHF
TRBV18	15	TRBJ1-6	CASSVQGEGNSPLHF
TRBV7-2	13	TRBJ2-7	CASSLAVGQEQYF
TRBV20-1	14	TRBJ2-5	CSASPASGRETQYF
TRBV5-1	13	TRBJ1-4	CASSLEIDEKLFF
TRBV28	20	TRBJ2-1	CASTSFQGLAGHYSYNEQFF
TRBV29-1	14	TRBJ1-4	CSVARENTNEKLFF
TRBV20-1	12	TRBJ2-1	CSASLRDTAPFF
TRBV5-5	16	TRBJ1-6	CASSLAARIEFAPLHF
TRBV10-3	14	TRBJ2-2	CAISDLQGAGELFF
TRBV7-7	15	TRBJ2-3	CASSSTGGETDTQYF
TRBV23-1	16	TRBJ2-1	CASSQSDYSSYNEQFF
TRBV29-1	13	TRBJ2-3	CSWTSGGRDTQYF
TRBV18	16	TRBJ1-2	CASSPNPQASAPSYTF
TRBV6-2/TRBV6-3	13	TRBJ1-1	CASSEGTNTEAFF
TRBV6-5	15	TRBJ2-2	CASSYAPGGNGELFF
TRBV3-1	14	TRBJ2-5	CATSERGQGETQYF
TRBV6-6	16	TRBJ2-5	CASSRDSPSQGETQYF
TRBV20-1	13	TRBJ1-1	CSARRGRGAEAFF
TRBV5-5	14	TRBJ1-6	CASSLEGKSSPLHF
TRBV20-1	15	TRBJ2-2	CSALGQGGNTGELFF
TRBV6-2/TRBV6-3	12	TRBJ1-1	CASSYPSTGAFF
TRBV7-3	13	TRBJ1-3	CSSSPTTGNTIYF
TRBV12-3/TRBV12-4	14	TRBJ2-7	CASSKPGHNSEQYF
TRBV7-2	16	TRBJ2-3	CASSSGLVAGPDTQYF
TRBV7-2	14	TRBJ1-1	CASSFRRQDTEAFF
TRBV20-1	13	TRBJ2-7	CSASPGGRAEQYF
TRBV28	15	TRBJ1-1	CASSKQGKGNTEAFF
TRBV6-2/TRBV6-3	13	TRBJ2-7	CASSYHLRREQYF
TRBV7-3	13	TRBJ1-1	CASSLTDETEAFF
TRBV14	14	TRBJ1-3	CASSQVFSGNTIYF
TRBV4-1	13	TRBJ2-3	CASSQETRDTQYF
TRBV7-6	15	TRBJ2-7	CASSLSGGYKYEQYF